Each of the 29 T cell receptor beta chains below was sequenced from the same sample in a study of T-cell reconstitution after alpha-beta-depleted transplantation in children listed by TCRdb under 2016. This specimen's treatment or condition label, per the study, means: allogeneic hematopoietic cell transplantation with graft depleted of TCRalphabeta T cells and CD19 B cells. The receptor library was made with PCR. The listed sequencing device is Illumina HiSeq 2500. To normalize quantification of the TCRbeta repertoire, the TCR libraries were built with molecular barcoding that relied on unique molecular identifiers. Using fastp at Q25 and MiXCR, TCRdb reprocessed the public reads and kept productive beta chains. Identical CDR3 protein sequences are pooled into one entry, listed with their most common genes and DNA. The sample table contains about 200,000 distinct CDR3 sequences; only one count was recorded for 6.3% of them. Clones ranked in the top ten supply 4.5% to 5.5% of the sample.

Sample: PBMCs, taken before TCRalphabeta/CD19-depleted stem cell transplant. Receptor source: a girl under three years old with combined immunodeficiency, due to receive a stem cell transplant.

In this sample, this clonotype turned up many times. The rearrangement links TRBV28 to TRBJ1-2; D ambiguous. The germline V gene encodes CDR1 MDHEN and CDR2 SYDVKM. The V gene lost 3 bases and the J gene lost 6 bases, with 8 bases spanning the gap. This CDR3 is built from 12 residues. The CDR3 coding sequence is TGTGCCAGCAGTTTTTTGGTCCATGGCTACACCTTC. Residues: CASSFLVHGYTF.

This clonotype was recorded many times. J is TRBJ2-3 and V is TRBV7-7; 7 nucleotides line up with TRBD2. This CDR3 contains 16 residues. The germline gives CDR1 SSHAT, CDR2 FNYEAQ (reference sequence). Trimming cost V 5 bases and J 1 base; bases outside gene matches: 9. CDR3 sequence (DNA): TGTGCCAGCAGCCTGGGAGAAGGACTAGGCACAGATACGCAGTATTTT. Translation: CASSLGEGLGTDTQYF.

This clonotype was recorded at least ten times. This rearrangement joins TRBV5-1 to TRBJ2-2; D possibly corresponds to TRBD2 (6 bases). V was clipped by 7 bases and J by 6 bases, with 13 bases between them. This CDR3 region has 13 residues. Germline assignment: CDR1 SGHRS and CDR2 YFSETQ. CDR3 in DNA: TGCGCCAGCGGGTCGGAGGGAGCCGGGGAGCTGTTTTTT. It is translated as CASGSEGAGELFF.

This clonotype has ten or more counts. The chain uses TRBV28 and TRBJ1-1; perhaps TRBD1 as D (6 bases). CDR1 and CDR2 from the germline V gene are MDHEN and SYDVKM. The CDR3 consists of 15 residues. V lost 6 bases and J 6 bases, leaving 20 bases between the germline ends. The CDR3 bases are TGTGCCAGCAGCAATGGACAGTGGAAGAGGTCTGAAGCTTTCTTT. The encoded protein is CASSNGQWKRSEAFF.

This clonotype was counted ten times or more. The chain is built from TRBV20-1 and TRBJ1-1, with TRBD1 as a possible D gene (5 bases). CDR1 and CDR2 from the germline V gene are DFQATT and SNEGSKA (reference sequence). V lost 6 bases and J lost 6, with 8 bases in between. There are 10 residues in the CDR3. The CDR3 region has the DNA TGCAGTGCCCCCAGGGCTGAAGCTTTCTTT. Translated, it gives CSAPRAEAFF.

This clonotype was observed at least ten times. The chain is built from TRBV7-8 and TRBJ2-7, with 11 bases aligning to TRBD1. The CDR3 runs 15 residues. Trimming at V came to 5 bases and at J to 3 bases, leaving 6 bases not matched to a gene. Germline CDR1 and CDR2: SGHVS and FQNEAQ. CDR3 DNA: TGTGCCAGCAGCCCAGGGACAGGGGGTCTCTACGAGCAGTACTTC. This gives the protein CASSPGTGGLYEQYF.

In its sample, this clonotype was seen many times. This sequence joins TRBV5-6 and TRBJ2-3; the match to TRBD2 covers 10 bases. The V and J ends lost 0 bases and 1 base, in that order; junction bases with no gene match: 11. Germline V gene data show CDR1 as SGHDT and CDR2 as YYEEEE. The CDR3 has 19 residues. CDR3 coding DNA: TGTGCCAGCAGCTTGGAGGTGCTAGCGGGAGAATGGGGCACAGATACGCAGTATTTT. Residues: CASSLEVLAGEWGTDTQYF.

Ten or more counts support this clonotype. The genes are TRBV7-3 and TRBJ1-1; D not certain. The CDR3 sequence is 13 residues long. The V gene's germline CDR1 is SGHTA and CDR2 FQGTGA. V was pared by 2 bases and J by 2 bases, with 6 bases between. This CDR3 reads CASSLEQNTEAFF. The CDR3 DNA reads as TGTGCCAGCAGCTTAGAACAAAACACTGAAGCTTTCTTT. The full variable domain, completed using reference TRBV7-3 and TRBJ1-1, is GAGVSQTPSNKVTEKGKYVELRCDPISGHTALYWYRQSLGQGPEFLIYFQGTGAADDSGLPNDRFFAVRPEGSVSTLKIQRTERGDSAVYLCASSLEQNTEAFFGQGTRLTVV.

Many counts were recorded for this clonotype. The gene calls are TRBV6-2 or TRBV6-3 and TRBJ1-5; a possible D gene is TRBD1 (6 bases). The V gene lost 2 bases and the J gene lost 7 bases, with 18 bases spanning the gap. Germline V gene data show CDR1 as MNHEY and CDR2 as SVGEGT. The CDR3 is 16 residues long. The CDR3 reads CASSYGATGSLQPQHF. DNA of the CDR3: TGTGCCAGCAGTTACGGGGCTACAGGGTCCCTACAGCCCCAGCATTTT.

This clonotype was seen repeatedly, ten times or more. V usage is TRBV28 and J usage is TRBJ2-5; D unclear. The length of the CDR3 is 14 residues. The germline V and J ends were trimmed by 3 bases and 0 bases, with 8 bases remaining between them. Germline assignment: CDR1 MDHEN and CDR2 SYDVKM. The chain's CDR3 is CASSFWADQETQYF. As DNA, the CDR3 is TGTGCCAGCAGTTTTTGGGCGGACCAAGAGACCCAGTACTTC. Full variable domain (remainder filled in from reference TRBV28 and TRBJ2-5): DVKVTQSSRYLVKRTGEKVFLECVQDMDHENMFWYRQDPGLGLRLIYFSYDVKMKEKGDIPEGYSVSREKKERFSLILESASTNQTSMYLCASSFWADQETQYFGPGTRLLVL.

This clonotype was counted many times. The chain carries TRBV20-1 and TRBJ2-7, with TRBD1 matching over 7 bases. From germline, CDR1 is DFQATT and CDR2 SNEGSKA (reference sequence). The junction had 9 bases not matched to a gene; V was cut back by 1 base and J by 0 bases. The CDR3 has 16 residues. The CDR3, as DNA: TGCAGTGCTAGAGGACCATCGGACAGGAGCTCCTACGAGCAGTACTTC. Encoded protein: CSARGPSDRSSYEQYF.

The sample holds many counts of this clonotype. The genes are TRBV11-3 and TRBJ2-1; 8 bases match TRBD2. CDR1 is SGHNT and CDR2 is YENEEA in the germline V gene. The length of the CDR3 is 15 residues. V was clipped by 1 base and J by 4 bases; unmatched bases: 3. The CDR3 here is CASSLASGRYNEQFF. CDR3 sequence (DNA): TGTGCCAGCAGCTTAGCTAGCGGGCGGTACAATGAGCAGTTCTTC. Drawing the rest from reference TRBV11-3 and TRBJ2-1, the complete variable domain is EAGVVQSPRYKIIEKKQPVAFWCNPISGHNTLYWYLQNLGQGPELLIRYENEEAVDDSQLPKDRFSAERLKGVDSTLKIQPAELGDSAVYLCASSLASGRYNEQFFGPGTRLTVL.

This clonotype was counted ten times or more. The chain employs TRBV12-3 or TRBV12-4 and TRBJ1-5, with unresolved D. The CDR3 loop spans 12 amino acids. Trimming stripped 3 bases from V and 5 bases from J, with 5 bases between. The CDR3 DNA reads TGTGCCAGCAGTTTCGGACATCAGCCCCAGCATTTT. It specifies CASSFGHQPQHF.

At least ten counts were recorded for this clonotype. The chain recombines TRBV7-9 with TRBJ2-7; 7 bases map to TRBD1. The CDR3 contains 14 residues. Looked up from germline, CDR1 is SEHNR and CDR2 is FQNEAQ (reference sequence). Losses at the gene ends were 1 base for V and 3 bases for J; bases not matched to a gene: 3. As DNA, the CDR3 is TGTGCCAGCAGCTTAGGAGGGGGCGTCTACGAGCAGTACTTC. It translates to CASSLGGGVYEQYF.

This clonotype appeared a single time. The DNA of the CDR3 is TGTGCCAGCAGCTTAGATAAGACCTTATCTGGGGCCAACGTCCTGACTTTC. Protein sequence: CASSLDKTLSGANVLTF. This chain joins TRBV11-3 and TRBJ2-6, with unresolved D. V was cut by 0 bases and J by 1 base, with 10 bases left in between. Germline V gene lookup returns CDR1 SGHNT and CDR2 YENEEA. The CDR3 sequence is 17 residues long. The full variable domain, completed using reference TRBV11-3 and TRBJ2-6, is EAGVVQSPRYKIIEKKQPVAFWCNPISGHNTLYWYLQNLGQGPELLIRYENEEAVDDSQLPKDRFSAERLKGVDSTLKIQPAELGDSAVYLCASSLDKTLSGANVLTFGAGSRLTVL.

V gene TRBV29-1 combines with J gene TRBJ2-5; 13 nucleotides line up with TRBD2. V lost 2 bases to trimming and J lost 5 bases; unmatched junction nucleotides: 14. CDR1 and CDR2 from the germline V gene are SQVTM and ANQGSEA. This CDR3 comprises 18 residues. CDR3 protein: CSVEWVTSGRAGEETQYF. CDR3 DNA sequence: TGCAGCGTTGAATGGGTTACTAGCGGGAGGGCCGGAGAGGAGACCCAGTACTTC.

Ten or more counts support this clonotype. The CDR3 region is CASSRDREVQPQHF. As DNA, the CDR3 is TGTGCCAGCAGCCGGGACAGGGAGGTTCAGCCCCAGCATTTT. The rearrangement joins TRBV3-1 to TRBJ1-5, with 9 positions matching TRBD1. The V segment lost 4 bases and the J segment 6 bases; nucleotides outside the gene matches: 4. Germline lookup yields CDR1 LGHDT and CDR2 YNNKEL (reference sequence). CDR3 length equals 14 residues.

The chain links TRBV25-1 to TRBJ2-6; D perhaps matches TRBD2 (7 bases). Germline CDR1 is MGHDK and CDR2 is SYGVNS. The CDR3 extends over 17 amino acids. V lost 0 bases and J 4 bases, leaving 13 bases between the germline ends. The CDR3 here is CASSEYGGAPGANVLTF. CDR3 DNA sequence: TGTGCCAGCAGTGAATATGGGGGGGCGCCCGGGGCCAACGTCCTGACTTTC.

This clonotype was seen a handful of times. The V call is TRBV10-3, the J call TRBJ2-5; no definite D call. The CDR3 covers 13 residues. V lost 4 bases and J 3 bases, leaving 9 bases between the germline ends. The germline CDR1 and CDR2 sequences are ENHRY and SYGVKD. The CDR3 is CAISAAREETQYF. The CDR3 DNA sequence: TGTGCCATCAGTGCCGCCCGCGAAGAGACCCAGTACTTC.

This clonotype was counted many times. This chain links TRBV20-1 with TRBJ2-1; tentatively, D is TRBD1 or TRBD2 (5 bases each). The CDR3 runs to 15 residues. CDR1 is DFQATT and CDR2 is SNEGSKA in the germline V gene (reference sequence). V lost 6 bases, J lost 5 bases, and 20 bases lay in between. The CDR3 is CSAENFRDPHNEQFF. The CDR3 coding sequence is TGCAGTGCAGAAAACTTCCGGGACCCACACAATGAGCAGTTCTTC.

This clonotype was counted at least ten times. The J gene is TRBJ2-1, the V gene TRBV7-2; 7 nucleotides agree with TRBD2. V lost 4 bases, J lost 7 bases, and 13 bases stayed unmatched. There are 16 residues in the CDR3. The germline CDR1 and CDR2 sequences are SGHTA and FQGNSA. CDR3 sequence (DNA): TGTGCCAGCAGCTACTATTCTAGCGGCCAGTGGAATGAGCAGTTCTTC. This sequence encodes CASSYYSSGQWNEQFF. The full variable domain, its missing parts supplied by reference TRBV7-2 and TRBJ2-1, is GAGVSQSPSNKVTEKGKDVELRCDPISGHTALYWYRQSLGQGLEFLIYFQGNSAPDKSGLPSDRFSAERTGGSVSTLTIQRTQQEDSAVYLCASSYYSSGQWNEQFFGPGTRLTVL.

This clonotype was seen at least ten times. The chain links TRBV13 to TRBJ2-5; 7 bases are a match to TRBD2. CDR1 is PRHDT, CDR2 FYEKMQ, per germline (reference sequence). With V trimmed by 3 bases and J by 7 bases, 14 bases remained unmatched. The CDR3 runs to 16 residues. In nucleotides, the CDR3 is TGTGCCAGCAGCTTCTTCTCCGCGGGGGAGTGGGGGACCCAGTACTTC. Encoded protein: CASSFFSAGEWGTQYF.

Ten or more counts support this clonotype. The gene calls are TRBV7-2 and TRBJ2-7, with D uncertain. The CDR3 totals 16 residues. The ends were cut back, 2 bases at V and 0 bases at J, with 14 bases in the middle. Germline assignment: CDR1 SGHTA and CDR2 FQGNSA. The CDR3 region is CASSLPYRADSYEQYF. The CDR3 bases are TGTGCCAGCAGCTTACCGTACCGAGCAGACTCCTACGAGCAGTACTTC.

This clonotype showed up just a few times. DNA of the CDR3: TGTGCCTGGAGTGACCCGCAGGGGGTCAACGAGCAGTACTTC. Amino acids: CAWSDPQGVNEQYF. The chain couples TRBV30 to TRBJ2-7, with TRBD1 identical over 7 bases. After removal of 1 base from V and 5 bases from J, the junction contained 8 bases not matched to a gene. The CDR3 totals 14 residues. Germline V gene lookup returns CDR1 GTSNPN and CDR2 SVGIG (reference sequence).

This clonotype was counted many times. This CDR3 is CASSSSSGGKAGELFF. The CDR3 coding sequence is TGTGCCAGCAGTTCCTCTAGCGGGGGGAAGGCCGGGGAGCTGTTTTTT. The chain is built from TRBV28 and TRBJ2-2; 11 bases map to TRBD2. V was pared by 4 bases and J by 6 bases, with 7 bases of the junction left unmatched. Germline V gene data show CDR1 as MDHEN and CDR2 as SYDVKM. This CDR3 is 16 amino acids long.

This clonotype appeared many times. This chain connects TRBV6-2 or TRBV6-3 to TRBJ2-1; D gene uncertain. The V end was cut by 8 bases, the J end by 4 bases, with 9 bases between. Germline CDR1 is MNHEY and CDR2 is SVGEGT. This CDR3 contains 12 residues. CDR3: CASYGPYNEQFF. Here the CDR3 DNA reads TGTGCCAGCTATGGACCTTACAATGAGCAGTTCTTC.

This clonotype was observed many times. V is TRBV12-3 or TRBV12-4 and J is TRBJ2-1, with D perhaps matching TRBD2 (5 bases). Trimming took off 6 bases at V and 8 bases at J, with 14 bases between the two ends. The CDR3 runs to 13 residues. CDR3 loop: CASRPGVRDEQFF. CDR3 sequence (DNA): TGTGCCAGCAGGCCCGGGGTGCGCGATGAGCAGTTCTTC.

This clonotype has a count of ten or more. This chain uses TRBV7-2 with TRBJ2-3; 7 bases agree with TRBD2. The junction had 13 bases not matched to a gene; V was cut back by 5 bases and J by 2 bases. In germline, CDR1 is SGHTA, CDR2 FQGNSA. The CDR3 length is 17 residues. CDR3 residues: CASSVDASGRYTDTQYF. In DNA form, the CDR3 reads TGTGCCAGCAGCGTAGACGCTAGCGGTCGGTACACAGATACGCAGTATTTT.

The J gene is TRBJ1-6, the V gene TRBV27; 7 bases fit TRBD1. V shed 4 bases and J 7 bases; nucleotides not matched to a gene: 7. Germline lookup yields CDR1 MNHEY and CDR2 SMNVEV (reference sequence). The CDR3 covers 15 residues. The CDR3 sequence is CASSYAGGENSPLHF. The CDR3 DNA reads as TGTGCCAGCAGTTACGCAGGGGGAGAGAATTCACCCCTCCACTTT.